This T cell receptor (beta chain) was sequenced for a study of OX40 agonist ivuxolimab in advanced cancers. Study as a whole: The patients received ivuxolimab by intravenous route every 2 weeks at 0.01 to 10 mg/kg. Study outcomes and limitations: In general, CD8+ T cells held more expanded clones than CD4+ did, on average. Which antigen the expanded peripheral T cells recognized is unknown.

Blood was sampled at baseline, cycle 4 day 1, and cycle 7 day 1. Clones were read by immunoSEQ multiplex PCR, and TCRdb kept only the in-frame ones, dropping some. The profile shows about 86,000 clones, under 95% of them singletons. Germline CDR1 MRHNA, CDR2 SNTAGT. V lost 2 bases, J lost 2 bases, and 6 bases lay in between. The CDR3 totals 14 residues. This clone appeared a few times. What it binds is not known. This clonotype was obtained from an adult with an advanced solid tumor such as melanoma, head and neck, liver or kidney cancer. The V call is TRBV6-4, the J call TRBJ2-2; D gene uncertain. Here the sequenced sample was CD4+ or CD8+ T cells sorted from blood, taken in a trial of the OX40 agonist ivuxolimab. CDR3 in amino acids: CASSDVANTGELFF. CDR3 in DNA: TGTGCCAGCAGTGACGTGGCAAACACCGGGGAGCTGTTTTTT.